This T cell receptor (beta chain) comes out of a study of shared clonotypes between healthy human individuals. Study information: The study used three CD4 naive, three CD4 memory, two CD8 naive and one CD8 memory plate per donor. Study-wide results and caveats: When naive CD4 clonotypes were compared across a handful of donors, 4% to 6.5% were shared. Generally, naive subsets (rather than memory subsets) showed larger estimated richness.

Splitting of each subset's genomic DNA was done evenly across several immunoSEQ plates. Repertoires were generated with immunoSEQ multiplex PCR, while TCRdb's copy carries only in-frame clones and drops some. The profile shows roughly 1,000,000 clones, more than 75% of them singletons. The CDR3 spans 16 residues. The germline V gene has CDR1 GTSNPN and CDR2 SVGIG (reference sequence). The junction had 16 bases not matched to a gene; V was cut back by 4 bases and J by 8 bases. To note about this clone: Its specificity is unknown.

Sequences were obtained from memory CD4+ T cells from PBMCs. Documented subset: CD45RA-negative fraction. The receptor's source is a man between 18 and 35 years old in good health. Some clones in this sample may be carry-over from other donors' samples. The genes are TRBV30 and TRBJ1-4, with 7 bases aligning to TRBD1. This chain's CDR3 is CAWMTGRGGGGEKLFF. CDR3 bases: TGTGCCTGGATGACAGGGCGTGGGGGTGGAGGGGAAAAACTGTTTTTT.